The source of this T cell receptor (beta chain) is a study of T cell changes during pregnancy in multiple sclerosis. Profiling relied on immunoSEQ multiplex PCR, and the TCRdb table lists in-frame clones only, not all of them. Here the sample spans under 90,000 clones, 94% being singletons. Germline CDR1 and CDR2: SGHRS and YFSETQ. Trimming took off 3 bases at V and 3 bases at J, with 16 bases between the two ends. The CDR3 extends over 15 amino acids. Sequencing used peripheral blood, obtained in the second trimester of pregnancy. V usage is TRBV5-1 and J usage is TRBJ2-7; D might be TRBD2 (5 bases). This receptor was obtained from a female donor in good health, enrolled as a control in a pregnancy study. This CDR3 is CASSSTTLGGYEQYF. DNA of the CDR3: TGCGCCAGCAGCTCGACTACCTTGGGCGGCTACGAGCAGTACTTC.